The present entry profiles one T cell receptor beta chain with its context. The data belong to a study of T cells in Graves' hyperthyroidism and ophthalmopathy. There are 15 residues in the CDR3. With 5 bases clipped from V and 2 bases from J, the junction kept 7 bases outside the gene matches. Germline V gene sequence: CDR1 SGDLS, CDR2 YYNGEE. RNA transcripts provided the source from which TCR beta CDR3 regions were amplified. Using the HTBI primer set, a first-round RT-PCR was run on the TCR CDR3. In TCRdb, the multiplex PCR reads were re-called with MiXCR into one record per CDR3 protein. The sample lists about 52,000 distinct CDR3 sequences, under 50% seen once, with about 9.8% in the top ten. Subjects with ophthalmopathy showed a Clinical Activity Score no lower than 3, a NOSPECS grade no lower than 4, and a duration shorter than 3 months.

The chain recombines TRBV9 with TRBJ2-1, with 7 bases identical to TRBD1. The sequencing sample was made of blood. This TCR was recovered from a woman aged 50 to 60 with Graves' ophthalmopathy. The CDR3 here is CASSPTGRTYNEQFF. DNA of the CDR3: TGTGCCAGCAGTCCGACAGGGCGGACCTACAATGAGCAGTTCTTC.